This T cell receptor (beta chain) was captured in a study (dated by TCRdb to 2013 to 2016). About the investigation overall: The study set out to test whether tumor-infiltrating Tregs in breast cancer get recruited from blood Tregs or are instead converted in situ from other CD4+ T cell subsets.

Memory CD4+ T cells were isolated as CD4+CD45RO+CD25- cells. Tregs, naive and memory CD4+ T cells from tumor, blood and ipsilateral draining lymph nodes of a handful of breast cancer patients underwent full-length TCR alpha and beta sequencing. Ficoll density gradient centrifugation was used to isolate mononuclear cells from lymph nodes or from 45 to 50 ml of peripheral blood. A purity exceeding 90% was confirmed by FACS for the sorted cell populations. Amplification of full-length TCR variable regions was done by 5' RACE PCR using constant-region reverse primers, and this step was followed by semi-nested PCR with Nested Universal Primer A. The ReliaPrep RNA Cell Miniprep System was used to extract total RNA, which was then reverse transcribed into 5'RACE-ready cDNA with the SMARTer RACE 5'/3' Kit. Multiplex adaptors were used to barcode the full-length TCR alpha and beta libraries, which were then sequenced on an Illumina MiSeq. For the original study's pipeline: For each of nine subset-tissue groups, sequencing data from the five patients were pooled, and the groups were compared by unsupervised clustering of TCR gene usage. The Morisita-Horn index, with shared sequences weighted by their contribution to each repertoire, was used to calculate repertoire similarity. Using fastp at Q25 and MiXCR, TCRdb reprocessed the public reads and kept productive beta chains. Records with the same CDR3 protein are collapsed into one entry carrying the most frequent genes and DNA. TCRdb, rather than the study authors, made the V and J calls. For this sample the table gives around 30,000 distinct CDR3 sequences, of which around 24% were detected only once. The ten most abundant clones make up 4.3% of the sample.

General findings and caveats noted by the study authors: In terms of TCR gene usage, tumor memory CD4+ T cells clustered together with blood and lymph node memory CD4+ cells, as well as with lymph node naive CD4+ cells. Rather than covering whole repertoires, validation in the larger cohort was restricted to a single TCR beta V-J rearrangement. The greatest overlap of tumor-infiltrating Treg TCR alpha and beta sequences was observed with tumor naive CD4+ T cells, followed by blood naive CD4+ T cells.

As concerns this clonotype: Its target antigen remains unknown. No clone much larger than this one lies a single base away; base qualities are absent.

Sequencing was carried out using memory CD4+ T cells sorted from blood. The cell subset or site label, as the study defines it: memory CD4+ T cells, CD4+CD45RO+CD25-. The sequence was obtained from a female donor with breast cancer.

At the DNA level, the sequence is TGTGCCTGGAGTGTACTCCCACAGGGGGCCTACAATGAGCAGTTCTTC. Its amino acids are CAWSVLPQGAYNEQFF. This chain is built from TRBV30 and TRBJ2-1; the central 8 bases match TRBD1. The CDR3, cysteine through phenylalanine, is 16 amino acids long. Just CDR3 DNA is preserved here, 48 bases in frame from base 1. The germline V gene (reference sequence) provides CDR1 GTSNPN and CDR2 SVGIG. V is trimmed back by 0 bases and J by 2 bases, and the junction contains 6 bases that no gene match accounts for. The CDR3 plus the reference TRBV30 and TRBJ2-1 genes for the other parts give the full variable domain: SQTIHQWPATLVQPVGSPLSLECTVEGTSNPNLYWYRQAAGRGLQLLFYSVGIGQISSEVPQNLSASRPQDRQFILSSKKLLLSDSGFYLCAWSVLPQGAYNEQFFGPGTRLTVL.